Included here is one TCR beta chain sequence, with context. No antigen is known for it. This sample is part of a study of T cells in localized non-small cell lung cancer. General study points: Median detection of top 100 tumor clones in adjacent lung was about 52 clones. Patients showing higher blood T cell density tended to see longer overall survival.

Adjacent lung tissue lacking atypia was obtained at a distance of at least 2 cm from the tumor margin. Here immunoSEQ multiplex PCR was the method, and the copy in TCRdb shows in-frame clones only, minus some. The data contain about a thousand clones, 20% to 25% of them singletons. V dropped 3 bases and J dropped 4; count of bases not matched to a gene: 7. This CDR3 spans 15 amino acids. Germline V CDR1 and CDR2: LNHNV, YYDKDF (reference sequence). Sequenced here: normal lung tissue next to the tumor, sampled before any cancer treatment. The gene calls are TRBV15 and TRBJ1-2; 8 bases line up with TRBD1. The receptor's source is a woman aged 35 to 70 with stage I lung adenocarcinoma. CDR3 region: CATSSATGVGYGYTF. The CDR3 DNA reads TGTGCCACCAGCAGTGCGACAGGGGTGGGCTATGGCTACACCTTC. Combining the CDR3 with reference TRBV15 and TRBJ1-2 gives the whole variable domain DAMVIQNPRYQVTQFGKPVTLSCSQTLNHNVMYWYQQKSSQAPKLLFHYYDKDFNNEADTPDNFQSRRPNTSFCFLDIRSPGLGDTAMYLCATSSATGVGYGYTFGSGTRLTVV.